Following are 21 T cell receptor beta chains from one sample sequenced in a study. MiXCR was run by TCRdb on the 5' RACE reads, yielding one entry per CDR3 protein. The sample records approximately 60,000 distinct CDR3 sequences, 28% being singletons. Sequenced: tumor-infiltrating memory CD4+ T cells sorted from the breast tumor. Described subset: memory CD4+ T cells, CD4+CD45RO+CD25-. The receptors were sampled from a female donor with breast cancer.

Only a few counts were recorded for this clonotype. V is TRBV7-6 and J is TRBJ2-7; tentatively, D is TRBD2 (6 bases). The CDR3 contains 15 residues. V gave up 0 bases and J gave up 4 bases, with 13 bases separating them. Germline V CDR1 and CDR2: SGHVS, FNYEAQ. The CDR3: CASSLAPGAGYEQYF. The CDR3, as DNA: TGTGCCAGCAGCTTAGCCCCTGGCGCGGGGTACGAGCAGTACTTC.

The rearrangement uses TRBV28 and TRBJ1-1; 9 bases agree with TRBD1. J lost 4 bases, V lost 4 bases, and 7 bases had no gene match. This CDR3 spans 15 amino acids. The germline CDR1 and CDR2 sequences are MDHEN and SYDVKM. Written as DNA, the CDR3 is TGTGCCAGCAGTTCCTTCACAGGGGGCGGCACTGAAGCTTTCTTT. Its translation is CASSSFTGGGTEAFF.

This clonotype has ten or more counts. The CDR3 loop is CASSFGLRLNTEAFF. The CDR3 region has the DNA TGCGCCAGCAGCTTTGGGTTAAGGTTAAACACTGAAGCTTTCTTT. The chain links TRBV5-1 to TRBJ1-1; no firm D call. CDR3 size: 15 residues. Trimming cost V 2 bases and J 2 bases, with 13 bases left between them. Germline CDR1 is SGHRS and CDR2 is YFSETQ.

This CDR3 reads CASSQVWRTEAFF. CDR3 coding DNA: TGCGCCAGCAGCCAAGTTTGGAGGACTGAAGCTTTCTTT. The chain combines TRBV4-1 with TRBJ1-1, with no clear D. The V gene lost 1 base and the J gene lost 5 bases, with 8 bases spanning the gap. Germline loops: CDR1 MGHRA, CDR2 YSYEKL. The CDR3 is 13 residues long.

The chain combines TRBV5-1 with TRBJ2-1, with TRBD2 matching 7 bases. After removal of 3 bases from V and 15 bases from J, the junction contained 12 bases not matched to a gene. Germline CDR1 reads SGHRS; CDR2 reads YFSETQ. This CDR3 spans 13 amino acids. The CDR3 DNA reads TGCGCCAGCAGCTCCCGTAGTGGGAGGGCCCCGTTCTTC. This encodes CASSSRSGRAPFF.

Remarks on this clonotype: A much larger clone lies a single base off, so this may be a read error. The genes are TRBV12-3 or TRBV12-4 and TRBJ1-2; TRBD1 is a possible D gene (6 bases). V lost 6 bases and J 8 bases, leaving 22 bases between the germline ends. The CDR3 is made up of 15 amino acids. The CDR3 loop reads CASRLKTGPRGGYTF. The CDR3 nucleotides read TGTGCCAGCAGACTAAAAACAGGGCCCCGAGGAGGCTACACCTTC.

In its sample, this clonotype is medium-sized. The chain employs TRBV6-5 and TRBJ1-2; maybe TRBD1 (6 bases). Germline loops: CDR1 MNHEY, CDR2 SVGAGI. The CDR3 is made up of 16 amino acids. Trimming cost V 6 bases and J 2 bases, with 19 bases left between them. CDR3 in DNA: TGTGCCAGCAGATCTTCCTCCGGGACACCGAACTATGGCTACACCTTC. This codes for CASRSSSGTPNYGYTF.

The rearrangement joins TRBV6-5 to TRBJ2-3; the match to TRBD2 covers 11 bases. Trimming at V came to 6 bases and at J to 0 bases, leaving 11 bases not matched to a gene. The V gene's germline CDR1 is MNHEY and CDR2 SVGAGI. The CDR3 sequence is 18 residues long. As DNA, the CDR3 is TGTGCCAGCAGCCCTTGGGCTAGCGGGGGGCGAAGCACAGATACGCAGTATTTT. Translating gives CASSPWASGGRSTDTQYF.

This clonotype has more than one count but fewer than ten. CDR3 amino acids: CAISPGGQPYEQYF. The CDR3 DNA sequence: TGTGCCATCAGCCCGGGAGGGCAACCCTACGAGCAGTACTTC. The gene calls are TRBV10-3 and TRBJ2-7, with TRBD2 matching 8 bases. Germline lookup yields CDR1 ENHRY and CDR2 SYGVKD. The length of the CDR3 is 14 residues. With 6 bases clipped from V and 2 bases from J, the junction kept 6 bases outside the gene matches.

This clonotype was counted between two and nine times. The rearrangement joins TRBV20-1 to TRBJ1-1; D not resolved. This CDR3 has 12 amino acids. Germline values: CDR1 DFQATT, CDR2 SNEGSKA (reference sequence). CDR3 loop: CRVERENTEAFF. The CDR3 DNA follows: TGCAGGGTTGAACGGGAGAACACTGAAGCTTTCTTT.

Regarding this clonotype: Since the CDR3 does not end with the conserved phenylalanine or tryptophan, this likely comes from a read error. The rearrangement links TRBV9 to TRBJ1-1, with 7 bases identical to TRBD1. The CDR3 runs to 13 residues. Germline lookup yields CDR1 SGDLS and CDR2 YYNGEE. The CDR3, as DNA: TGCGCCAGCAGCCAGGGACAGATCGCACAAGCTTTCCTT. It yields the protein CASSQGQIAQAFL.

The rearrangement uses TRBV3-1 and TRBJ1-1, with 9 nucleotides matching TRBD1. With V trimmed by 1 base and J by 1 base, 7 bases remained unmatched. This CDR3 has 17 amino acids. Germline V gene data show CDR1 as LGHDT and CDR2 as YNNKEL (reference sequence). The CDR3, as DNA: TGTGCCAGCAGCCAAGGAACAGGGGGCGCAGGGAACACTGAAGCTTTCTTT. It encodes CASSQGTGGAGNTEAFF.

A few counts support this clonotype. The rearrangement uses TRBV11-2 and TRBJ1-6; 7 bases are shared with TRBD1. Trimming cost V 5 bases and J 9 bases; bases outside gene matches: 10. The CDR3 has 15 residues. Germline lookup yields CDR1 SGHAT and CDR2 FQNNGV. CDR3 loop: CASSMIAGQLSPLHF. CDR3 bases: TGTGCCAGCAGCATGATTGCGGGACAGCTTTCACCCCTCCACTTT.

The CDR3 DNA reads TGTGCCAGCAGCTCACTAGCGGGAGGCCAAGAGACCCAGTACTTC. This gives the protein CASSSLAGGQETQYF. The V gene is TRBV7-2, the J gene TRBJ2-5, with 12 bases lining up with TRBD2. CDR1 SGHTA and CDR2 FQGNSA come from the germline V gene. V lost 4 bases to trimming and J lost 1 base; unmatched junction nucleotides: 1. The CDR3 is 15 residues long.

In DNA form, the CDR3 reads TGTGCCAGCAGTTCGTATAATACGCAGTATTTT. Protein: CASSSYNTQYF. This chain connects TRBV7-2 to TRBJ2-3; D gene ambiguous. The V gene's germline CDR1 is SGHTA and CDR2 FQGNSA. The CDR3 is made up of 11 amino acids. Trimming took off 6 bases at V and 7 bases at J, with 8 bases between the two ends. Full variable domain (outside the CDR3, taken from reference TRBV7-2 and TRBJ2-3): GAGVSQSPSNKVTEKGKDVELRCDPISGHTALYWYRQSLGQGLEFLIYFQGNSAPDKSGLPSDRFSAERTGGSVSTLTIQRTQQEDSAVYLCASSSYNTQYFGPGTRLTVL.

V usage is TRBV10-3 and J usage is TRBJ2-1, with TRBD2 matching 7 bases. V lost 3 bases to trimming and J lost 6 bases; unmatched junction nucleotides: 5. The CDR3 totals 14 residues. The germline CDR1 and CDR2 sequences are ENHRY and SYGVKD. CDR3 sequence reads: CAISDRGGSNEQFF. CDR3 sequence (DNA): TGTGCCATCAGTGATCGGGGCGGGAGCAATGAGCAGTTCTTC.

This clonotype turned up a few times. V and J are TRBV5-1 and TRBJ1-1, with TRBD1 as a possible D gene (6 bases). V lost 4 bases and J lost 11, with 18 bases in between. The CDR3 consists of 13 residues. The V gene's germline CDR1 is SGHRS and CDR2 YFSETQ. The CDR3 loop reads CASSEDTGLHAFF. In nucleotides, the CDR3 is TGCGCCAGCAGCGAAGATACAGGGCTGCATGCTTTCTTT.

This clonotype was found a few times. The V and J genes are TRBV6-5 and TRBJ2-2; 7 bases align to TRBD1. The germline CDR1 and CDR2 sequences are MNHEY and SVGAGI. The CDR3 is 15 residues long. The V gene end was trimmed by 5 bases and the J gene end by 0 bases; junction bases not matched to a gene: 3. The CDR3 sequence: CASSRDSANTGELFF. CDR3 coding DNA: TGTGCCAGCAGTCGGGACAGCGCGAACACCGGGGAGCTGTTTTTT.

This clonotype has only a few counts. This chain joins TRBV28 and TRBJ1-1, with D perhaps TRBD1 (5 bases). CDR1 is MDHEN and CDR2 is SYDVKM in the germline V gene. This CDR3 region has 14 residues. The V end was cut by 3 bases, the J end by 4 bases, with 12 bases between. The DNA of the CDR3 is TGTGCCAGCAGTTTGGGCAGGGAGAGCACTGAAGCTTTCTTT. Encoded protein: CASSLGRESTEAFF. The full variable domain, rest sourced from reference TRBV28 and TRBJ1-1, is DVKVTQSSRYLVKRTGEKVFLECVQDMDHENMFWYRQDPGLGLRLIYFSYDVKMKEKGDIPEGYSVSREKKERFSLILESASTNQTSMYLCASSLGRESTEAFFGQGTRLTVV.

The rearrangement joins TRBV5-1 to TRBJ2-1; 9 nucleotides match TRBD1. Germline V gene sequence: CDR1 SGHRS, CDR2 YFSETQ. J was trimmed by 7 bases and V by 5 bases; bases with no gene match: 7. The CDR3 contains 14 residues. The CDR3 sequence: CASSIGTGLNEQFF. The CDR3 nucleotides read TGCGCCAGCAGTATCGGGACAGGGTTGAATGAGCAGTTCTTC.

This clonotype has more than one count but fewer than ten. The chain is built from TRBV7-6 and TRBJ2-7; D possibly uses TRBD1 or TRBD2 (5 bases each). Trimming took 0 bases from V and 7 from J, leaving 10 bases between them. The germline CDR1 and CDR2 sequences are SGHVS and FNYEAQ. The CDR3 loop spans 13 amino acids. The CDR3: CASSLAGEGEQYF. CDR3 in DNA: TGTGCCAGCAGCTTAGCGGGGGAAGGGGAGCAGTACTTC.